This T cell receptor beta chain was sequenced in a study of T cells in Graves' hyperthyroidism and ophthalmopathy. Overall study context: Prior to any treatment, at the point of initial diagnosis, peripheral blood was collected.

The CDR3 totals 13 residues. The V gene's germline CDR1 is DFQATT and CDR2 SNEGSKA (reference sequence). Trimming stripped 0 bases from V and 5 bases from J, with 8 bases between. Amplification yielded TCR beta CDR3 regions, with RNA transcripts as the source. The TCR CDR3 first-round RT-PCR relied on the HTBI primer set. Via MiXCR, TCRdb re-called the multiplex PCR reads, giving one row per CDR3 protein. The sample holds roughly 380,000 distinct CDR3 sequences, over 15% seen once. Many counts were recorded for this clonotype. Patients counted as stable if ophthalmopathy did not develop within 18 months. With a duration under 2 months, the hyperthyroidism was newly diagnosed in patients aged 18 to 65. Each 10 ml fresh peripheral blood draw supplied the PBMCs.

The sample was blood. The J gene is TRBJ1-3, the V gene TRBV20-1; no reliable D call. The receptor's source is a woman in her late teens or twenties with Graves' hyperthyroidism. CDR3 nucleotides: TGCAGTGCTAGAGAGGCGATGCGAAACACCATATATTTT. This sequence encodes CSAREAMRNTIYF.